Below are 9 T cell receptor beta chains sequenced from a single sample in a study of blood T cell repertoires in COVID-19. The method was immunoSEQ multiplex PCR; TCRdb's version includes in-frame clones alone and lacks a portion of them. The table records about 370,000 clones, roughly 86% of them present only once. Sequenced: PBMCs or T cells enriched from blood (not recorded which). The receptors were gathered from a woman in her twenties or thirties who had recovered from COVID-19.

The chain links TRBV2 to TRBJ2-5, with 8 bases matching TRBD2. J gave up 13 bases and V 2 bases, and 18 bases lay outside the gene matches. The germline CDR1 and CDR2 sequences are SNHLY and FYNNEI. This CDR3 spans 16 amino acids. The CDR3 reads CASSELASGPLMNLYF. In DNA form, the CDR3 reads TGTGCCAGCAGTGAATTGGCTAGCGGGCCGCTTATGAACCTGTACTTC.

This clone has only one observation. The rearrangement uses TRBV4-2 and TRBJ1-3; possible D gene TRBD1, 6 bases. Germline V gene data show CDR1 as LGHNA and CDR2 as YNFKEQ. The V gene lost 1 base and the J gene lost 0 bases, with 13 bases spanning the gap. The CDR3 sequence is 17 residues long. This chain's CDR3 is CASSQGQGRDSGNTIYF. CDR3 DNA: TGTGCCAGCAGCCAAGGCCAGGGGAGAGACTCTGGAAACACCATATATTTT.

Of note for this clone: The junction does not match germline at one end; this may be a read error. The CDR3 sequence is CAWETSSHNEQFF. CDR3 sequence (DNA): TGTGCCTGGGAAACTAGCTCCCACAATGAGCAGTTCTTC. The chain couples TRBV30 to TRBJ2-1, with D possibly matching TRBD2 (6 bases). The germline CDR1 and CDR2 sequences are GTSNPN and SVGIG (reference sequence). The CDR3 loop spans 13 amino acids.

The sample holds one count of this clone. J is TRBJ2-5 and V is TRBV7-6; D is unresolved. The CDR3 sequence is 13 residues long. V shed 5 bases and J shed 4 bases, with 11 bases lying between them. CDR1 and CDR2 (germline): SGHVS, FNYEAQ. The CDR3 protein is CASSPLPGETQYF. The CDR3 DNA sequence: TGTGCCAGCAGCCCGCTGCCCGGAGAGACCCAGTACTTC.

This chain connects TRBV7-9 to TRBJ1-1; no clear D. CDR3 length equals 12 residues. Trimming stripped 5 bases from V and 11 bases from J, with 15 bases between. Germline V gene lookup returns CDR1 SEHNR and CDR2 FQNEAQ (reference sequence). The CDR3: CASSRTGIGAFF. Here the CDR3 DNA reads TGTGCCAGCAGCCGAACGGGGATAGGCGCTTTCTTT.

The chain uses TRBV19 and TRBJ1-1; D is possibly TRBD1 (6 bases). Germline CDR1 is LNHDA and CDR2 is SQIVND (reference sequence). With 5 bases removed from V and 6 bases from J, the gap between germline ends came to 16 bases. CDR3 length: 14 residues. CDR3 DNA: TGTGCCAGTAGTGAAGGGAGGGGGTCAGCTGAAGCTTTCTTT. Residues: CASSEGRGSAEAFF.

The chain uses TRBV30 and TRBJ2-7, with D perhaps TRBD1 (5 bases). The CDR3 spans 13 residues. The ends were cut back, 4 bases at V and 6 bases at J, with 16 bases in the middle. Germline CDR1 and CDR2: GTSNPN and SVGIG (reference sequence). CDR3 amino acids: CAWKARGVFEQYF. In DNA, the CDR3 is TGTGCCTGGAAGGCTAGGGGCGTCTTCGAGCAGTACTTC.

This chain joins TRBV30 and TRBJ2-7, with TRBD2 identical over 8 bases. The CDR3 covers 15 residues. Germline V CDR1 and CDR2: GTSNPN, SVGIG (reference sequence). The ends lost 0 bases at V and 3 bases at J; junction bases unmatched: 7. This CDR3 is CAWSVSGGPYYEQYF. DNA of the CDR3: TGTGCCTGGAGTGTATCGGGAGGGCCCTACTACGAGCAGTACTTC.

This chain joins TRBV10-3 and TRBJ1-1, with D perhaps TRBD1 (6 bases). Germline V gene lookup returns CDR1 ENHRY and CDR2 SYGVKD. V dropped 4 bases and J dropped 0 bases, with 18 bases sitting between them. This CDR3 comprises 17 residues. Written as DNA, the CDR3 is TGTGCCATCAGTGGGACGACAGGATCTTTTATGAACACTGAAGCTTTCTTT. Residues: CAISGTTGSFMNTEAFF.